The clone carrying this T cell receptor beta chain was detected many times. What it binds is unknown. These data come from a study of Graves' ophthalmopathy and Graves' hyperthyroidism. Regarding the study as a whole: Detected in blood as well were most expanded thyroid clonotypes with frequency above 0.001. Ophthalmopathy versus stable hyperthyroidism: 13-signature model gave just under 90% sensitivity, 81.08% specificity.

This CDR3 region has 12 residues. Germline CDR1 and CDR2: MNHEY and SMNVEV (reference sequence). Trimming cost V 6 bases and J 7 bases, with 10 bases left between them. For donors with ophthalmopathy, the disease showed moderate-to-severe activity, reached CAS ≥3 and NOSPECS ≥4, and had lasted under 3 months. Around 9.9 ml of fresh blood yielded the PBMCs by density gradient. Scientists amplified the TCR beta CDR3 regions from RNA transcripts. A first-round RT-PCR used HTBI primers, followed by a second-round multiplex PCR. TCRdb re-derived calls from the multiplex PCR reads in MiXCR, one entry per CDR3 protein. The sample has about 400,000 distinct CDR3 sequences; about 16% are singletons.

The origin of this receptor is a woman under 30 with Graves' ophthalmopathy. Sample: peripheral blood. V gene TRBV27 combines with J gene TRBJ1-5; TRBD1 is a possible D gene (6 bases). CDR3 sequence (DNA): TGTGCCAGCAGGACAGGTGGCCAGCCCCAGCATTTT. Its translation is CASRTGGQPQHF.